Sequencing of this T cell receptor beta chain was carried out in a study of OX40 agonist ivuxolimab in advanced cancers. The germline V gene encodes CDR1 SGHAT and CDR2 FQDESV (reference sequence). This CDR3 comprises 17 residues. Trimming took 5 bases from V and 5 from J, leaving 24 bases between them. Method: immunoSEQ multiplex PCR; TCRdb's copy keeps in-frame clones and lacks some. Of about 68,000 clones detected, 80% to 95% appear once; the ten largest clones hold less than 6%. Patients were ineligible given autoimmune disease history or systemic immunosuppression. This TCR was sampled from an adult with an advanced solid tumor such as melanoma, head and neck, liver or kidney cancer. The chain has TRBV11-1 and TRBJ2-5; the D gene could be TRBD1 or TRBD2 (6 bases each). This specimen consisted of CD4+ or CD8+ T cells sorted from blood, obtained in a trial of the OX40 agonist ivuxolimab. This chain's CDR3 is CASSAWTDHARGETQYF. For the CDR3, the DNA is TGTGCCAGCAGCGCATGGACAGACCACGCGCGGGGTGAGACCCAGTACTTC.